The rows below give T cell receptor beta chains drawn from one sample of a study of cytomegalovirus exposure and HLA in healthy donors. Produced via immunoSEQ multiplex PCR; TCRdb's table is partial and in-frame only. Here the sample spans about 120,000 clones, 7% to 9.5% being singletons. Sequencing was performed on PBMCs. These receptors originate from a woman aged 40 to 50 in good health and CMV-seropositive. CDR3s include the opening cysteine and the closing phenylalanine or tryptophan. D genes are given only for firm matches. The size field is filled for only some rows; it gives once, few, many or a size class.

v_gene: TRBV6-6
d_gene: TRBD1
j_gene: TRBJ2-3
abundance: few
CDR3nt: TGTGCCAGCAGTTACGCAGTGGGACAGGGCTCAGATACGCAGTATTTT
CDR3aa: CASSYAVGQGSDTQYF

v_gene: TRBV5-1
d_gene: TRBD1
j_gene: TRBJ1-2
abundance: few
CDR3nt: TGCGCCAGCAGCCTCACAGGGGGCCACTATGGCTACACCTTC
CDR3aa: CASSLTGGHYGYTF

v_gene: TRBV11-2
d_gene: NA
j_gene: TRBJ1-1
abundance: few
CDR3nt: TGTGCCAGCAGCCCCATCCTAGGCACTGAAGCTTTCTTT
CDR3aa: CASSPILGTEAFF

v_gene: TRBV7-6
d_gene: TRBD2
j_gene: TRBJ2-1
abundance: few
CDR3nt: TGTGCCAGCAGCTTAGGTAGCGGGGATTACAATGAGCAGTTCTTC
CDR3aa: CASSLGSGDYNEQFF

v_gene: TRBV5-4
d_gene: TRBD1
j_gene: TRBJ1-2
abundance: NA
CDR3nt: TGTGCCAGCAGCTCCACCGGACAGGGAATACAAGGCTACACCTTC
CDR3aa: CASSSTGQGIQGYTF

v_gene: TRBV19
d_gene: TRBD1
j_gene: TRBJ1-5
abundance: few
CDR3nt: TGTGCCAGTAGTCCCACTAGGGGACAGGGAAGGCATTTT
CDR3aa: CASSPTRGQGRHF

v_gene: TRBV5-1
d_gene: TRBD1
j_gene: TRBJ2-5
abundance: few
CDR3nt: TGCGCCAGCAGCGAACCGGTTATTGGACAGGGAGGCGAGACCCAGTACTTC
CDR3aa: CASSEPVIGQGGETQYF

v_gene: TRBV5-1
d_gene: NA
j_gene: TRBJ1-3
abundance: NA
CDR3nt: TGCGCCAGCAGCTTGGGGCAGGGTGCTGGAAACACCATATATTTT
CDR3aa: CASSLGQGAGNTIYF

v_gene: TRBV19
d_gene: NA
j_gene: TRBJ1-2
abundance: few
CDR3nt: TGTGCCAGTAGTGGACTAGCCCGGGACTATGGCTACACCTTC
CDR3aa: CASSGLARDYGYTF

v_gene: TRBV10-2
d_gene: TRBD1
j_gene: TRBJ2-7
abundance: NA
CDR3nt: TGCGCCAGCAGCGAGACAGGGGACTACGAGCAGTACTTC
CDR3aa: CASSETGDYEQYF

v_gene: TRBV11-2
d_gene: NA
j_gene: TRBJ1-5
abundance: few
CDR3nt: TGTGCCAGCAGCTTGCCCGTCGGGGCCCAGCATTTT
CDR3aa: CASSLPVGAQHF

v_gene: TRBV2
d_gene: TRBD2
j_gene: TRBJ2-7
abundance: few
CDR3nt: TGTGCCAGCAGTGAGGTGGTAGCGGGGGGGCTTGCCGAGCAGTACTTC
CDR3aa: CASSEVVAGGLAEQYF

v_gene: TRBV7-2
d_gene: TRBD1
j_gene: TRBJ1-2
abundance: few
CDR3nt: TGTGCCAGCAGCTTAGCGGACAGGCCCAACTATGGCTACACCTTC
CDR3aa: CASSLADRPNYGYTF

v_gene: TRBV4-1
d_gene: TRBD1
j_gene: TRBJ2-1
abundance: few
CDR3nt: TGCGCCAGCAGCCACCTCTTGACAGGGGTCAATGAGCAGTTCTTC
CDR3aa: CASSHLLTGVNEQFF

v_gene: TRBV11-3
d_gene: TRBD2
j_gene: TRBJ2-1
abundance: few
CDR3nt: TGTGCCAGCAGCGTTAGCGGGGGGGCGTATGAGCAGTTCTTC
CDR3aa: CASSVSGGAYEQFF

v_gene: TRBV2
d_gene: NA
j_gene: TRBJ1-2
abundance: NA
CDR3nt: TGTGCCAGCCGGGGGAGCGTGAGTTTTGAGGGGCTCTCCTTTAACTATGGCTACACCTTC
CDR3aa: CASRGSVSFEGLSFNYGYTF

v_gene: TRBV27
d_gene: TRBD1
j_gene: TRBJ1-1
abundance: few
CDR3nt: TGTGCCAGCAGTAAGGGACAGGGAGGAACTGAAGCTTTCTTT
CDR3aa: CASSKGQGGTEAFF

v_gene: TRBV7-9
d_gene: NA
j_gene: TRBJ2-2
abundance: NA
CDR3nt: TGTGCCAGCACCTCTTTGGGCCTATCGAACACCGGGGAGCTGTTTTTT
CDR3aa: CASTSLGLSNTGELFF

v_gene: TRBV2
d_gene: NA
j_gene: TRBJ2-2
abundance: NA
CDR3nt: TGTGCCAGCATGGGGGGGCCAAGGAACACCGGGGAGCTGTTTTTT
CDR3aa: CASMGGPRNTGELFF

v_gene: TRBV27
d_gene: NA
j_gene: TRBJ1-3
abundance: NA
CDR3nt: TGTGCCAGCAGCCCTCGAGGTCGGGACACCATATATTTT
CDR3aa: CASSPRGRDTIYF

v_gene: TRBV11-2
d_gene: TRBD1
j_gene: TRBJ2-3
abundance: few
CDR3nt: TGTGCCAGCAGCGACCCAGGGGGTGGCACAGATACGCAGTATTTT
CDR3aa: CASSDPGGGTDTQYF

v_gene: TRBV7-9
d_gene: NA
j_gene: TRBJ2-7
abundance: NA
CDR3nt: TGTGCCAGCAGCTTAGCGGCTGGCAGGGCCTACGAGCAGTACTTC
CDR3aa: CASSLAAGRAYEQYF

v_gene: TRBV6-1
d_gene: NA
j_gene: TRBJ2-7
abundance: NA
CDR3nt: TGTGCCAGCAGCCCCGGGCCCGGGGTCTACGAGCAGTACTTC
CDR3aa: CASSPGPGVYEQYF

v_gene: TRBV6-1
d_gene: NA
j_gene: TRBJ2-7
abundance: NA
CDR3nt: TGTGCCAGCAGTGAAGTAACCAGGTTCCACGAGCAGTACTTC
CDR3aa: CASSEVTRFHEQYF

v_gene: TRBV19
d_gene: NA
j_gene: TRBJ2-1
abundance: few
CDR3nt: TGTGCCAGTATCCAATCCTCGCAGGGATTCTCCTACAATGAGCAGTTCTTC
CDR3aa: CASIQSSQGFSYNEQFF

v_gene: TRBV30
d_gene: NA
j_gene: TRBJ1-2
abundance: few
CDR3nt: TGTGCCTGGAGTGCTCATATCCGCCCAACGGAGAGATACACCTTC
CDR3aa: CAWSAHIRPTERYTF

v_gene: TRBV9
d_gene: NA
j_gene: TRBJ2-7
abundance: NA
CDR3nt: TGTGCCAGCAGCGACGGGACACTCTACGAGCAGTACTTC
CDR3aa: CASSDGTLYEQYF

v_gene: TRBV5-4
d_gene: NA
j_gene: TRBJ1-1
abundance: few
CDR3nt: TGTGCCAGCAGCTTGGCGGGACAAGGAACTTTCACTGAAGCTTTCTTT
CDR3aa: CASSLAGQGTFTEAFF

v_gene: TRBV5-1
d_gene: NA
j_gene: TRBJ1-1
abundance: few
CDR3nt: TGCGCCAGCAGGACACAGAGCCCGAGTGGGTTGAACACTGAAGCTTTCTTT
CDR3aa: CASRTQSPSGLNTEAFF

v_gene: TRBV10-2
d_gene: TRBD1
j_gene: TRBJ1-1
abundance: NA
CDR3nt: TGCGCCAGCAGTGAGTGGACAGGTCGCACTGAAGCTTTCTTT
CDR3aa: CASSEWTGRTEAFF

v_gene: TRBV14
d_gene: TRBD1
j_gene: TRBJ2-1
abundance: few
CDR3nt: TGTGCCAGCAGCAAAGATTTGGGACAGCAATACAATGAGCAGTTCTTC
CDR3aa: CASSKDLGQQYNEQFF

v_gene: TRBV4-1
d_gene: NA
j_gene: TRBJ1-1
abundance: NA
CDR3nt: TGCGCCAGCAGCCAAGCCGGCGGTAGGAACACTGAAGCTTTCTTT
CDR3aa: CASSQAGGRNTEAFF

v_gene: TRBV6-6
d_gene: NA
j_gene: TRBJ2-7
abundance: NA
CDR3nt: TGTGCCAGCAGGGACACCTACGAGCAGTACTTC
CDR3aa: CASRDTYEQYF